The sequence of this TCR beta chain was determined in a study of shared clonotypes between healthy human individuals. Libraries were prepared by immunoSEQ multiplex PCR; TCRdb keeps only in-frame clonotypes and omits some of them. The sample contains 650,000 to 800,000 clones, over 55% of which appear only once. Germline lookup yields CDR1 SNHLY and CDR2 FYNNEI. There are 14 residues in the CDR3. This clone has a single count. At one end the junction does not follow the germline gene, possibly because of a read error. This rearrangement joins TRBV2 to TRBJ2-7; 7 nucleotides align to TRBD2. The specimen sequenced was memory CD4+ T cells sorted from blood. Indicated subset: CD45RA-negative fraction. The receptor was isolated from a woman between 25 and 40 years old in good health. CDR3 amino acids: CASSLPSGISRWDF. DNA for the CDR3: TGTGCCAGCAGTCTCCCCAGCGGGATCTCTCGGTGGGACTTC.